Only a few counts were recorded for the clone carrying this T cell receptor (beta chain). The antigen remains undetermined. The data originate from a study of molecular identifiers for immune sequencing clone quantification. TCRdb re-analysed the PCR reads in MiXCR, keeping a single row per CDR3 protein. The table has more than 450,000 distinct CDR3 sequences, around 23% seen once; the top ten hold roughly 0.79%. This CDR3 has 13 residues. V lost 1 base to trimming and J lost 6 bases, with 7 bases between them. Germline V gene sequence: CDR1 LNHNV, CDR2 YYDKDF (reference sequence). Overall study results and limits: Barcode sharing among identical TCR molecules could make large clones appear smaller. Reports indicate spiked Jurkat TCR RNA from one cell could be found among roughly 950,000 naive cells.

This TCR derives from a human donor in good health. Some libraries in this study had Jurkat cell RNA spiked in. Sequencing used naive CD8+ T cells from blood, with Jurkat cell RNA spiked in. Stated subset: FACS-sorted CD8+CD4-CCR7+CD45RA+ naive T cells. This chain links TRBV15 with TRBJ1-5; D gene ambiguous. CDR3 protein: CATSRGFGQPQHF. CDR3 DNA sequence: TGTGCCACCAGCAGAGGGTTTGGTCAGCCCCAGCATTTT.